This T cell receptor (beta chain) is drawn from a study of blood T cell repertoires in COVID-19. Looking at the study overall: Some COVID-19 samples were acute and others convalescent; all came from the United States, Italy and Spain. PBMCs, B-cell-depleted T cells, or T cells provided the cDNA or gDNA that made up the material.

The CDR3 spans 15 residues. After removal of 2 bases from V and 0 bases from J, the junction contained 1 base not matched to a gene. The germline CDR1 and CDR2 sequences are MNHNS and SASEGT. As processed by the authors: Amplification of reference gene primers was used by the study to estimate nucleated cell counts. Sequencing was performed with immunoSEQ multiplex PCR; in TCRdb, only in-frame clones are kept and a portion is missing. V, J and clone size are those of that table, while D and trimming were read from the DNA. The data contain over 60,000 clones, approximately 79% of them seen just once; the ten biggest clones take up around 16%.

The clonotype comes from a man older than 75 with active COVID-19. What was sequenced was peripheral blood. The chain links TRBV6-1 to TRBJ1-5; 7 bases line up with TRBD1. As DNA, the CDR3 is TGTGCCAGCAGTGAACAGGGGGTTAGCAATCAGCCCCAGCATTTT. Translated, it gives CASSEQGVSNQPQHF.